These 6 T cell receptor beta chains share one sample of origin, sequenced in a study of T cells in Graves' hyperthyroidism and ophthalmopathy. RNA transcripts were the template for amplifying TCR beta CDR3 regions. First-round RT-PCR of the TCR CDR3 relied on the HTBI primer set. MiXCR, run by TCRdb on the multiplex PCR reads, gives a single entry per CDR3 protein. This sample has about 560,000 distinct CDR3 sequences, with approximately 15% found just once. Material for sequencing was blood. These TCRs come from a woman between 18 and 29 years old with Graves' hyperthyroidism.

This clonotype was counted at least ten times. V and J are TRBV20-1 and TRBJ2-3; 11 bases are shared with TRBD2. Losses at the gene ends were 3 bases for V and 0 bases for J; bases not matched to a gene: 5. Germline V gives CDR1 DFQATT, CDR2 SNEGSKA (reference sequence). The CDR3 loop spans 16 amino acids. The CDR3 reads CSASPRTSGSTDTQYF. The CDR3, as DNA: TGCAGTGCTAGCCCCCGGACTAGCGGGAGCACAGATACGCAGTATTTT.

J is TRBJ1-3 and V is TRBV4-1; tentative D call: TRBD1 (5 bases). This CDR3 comprises 15 residues. V lost 1 base and J 2 bases, leaving 9 bases between the germline ends. Germline CDR1 reads MGHRA; CDR2 reads YSYEKL. CDR3 amino acids: CASSQGGAPGNTIYF. The CDR3 DNA sequence: TGCGCCAGCAGCCAAGGAGGGGCCCCTGGAAACACCATATATTTT.

This clonotype was detected many times. V and J are TRBV28 and TRBJ2-2, with 9 positions matching TRBD2. Germline loops: CDR1 MDHEN, CDR2 SYDVKM. J was trimmed by 5 bases and V by 5 bases; bases with no gene match: 15. This CDR3 is 18 amino acids long. The CDR3 DNA sequence: TGTGCCAGCAGTGAAATAGCGGGAGTTGGTTATGGGACCGGGGAGCTGTTTTTT. Translation gives CASSEIAGVGYGTGELFF.

The chain has TRBV20-1 and TRBJ2-3; 7 bases are a match to TRBD1. The trim removed 5 bases at V and 4 bases at J, leaving 6 bases unmatched. CDR3 length equals 13 residues. Germline V gene data show CDR1 as DFQATT and CDR2 as SNEGSKA (reference sequence). CDR3 DNA: TGCAGTGCTGACAGGGACCTCCCAGATACGCAGTATTTT. Protein sequence: CSADRDLPDTQYF.

This clonotype was observed at least ten times. The chain recombines TRBV20-1 with TRBJ2-3; 14 positions match TRBD2. In germline, CDR1 is DFQATT, CDR2 SNEGSKA (reference sequence). The CDR3 spans 16 residues. Trimming at V came to 3 bases and at J to 3 bases, leaving 5 bases not matched to a gene. In DNA form, the CDR3 reads TGCAGTGCTAGGGGGGGGACTAGCGGGAGAACAGATACGCAGTATTTT. Its protein product is CSARGGTSGRTDTQYF.

This clonotype has a handful of counts. The rearrangement joins TRBV29-1 to TRBJ2-1, with D possibly matching TRBD1 (6 bases). The CDR3 covers 14 residues. V was pared by 3 bases and J by 9 bases, with 18 bases between. Germline V CDR1 and CDR2: SQVTM, ANQGSEA. The CDR3: CSVDALTGSAEQFF. Written as DNA, the CDR3 is TGCAGCGTTGACGCGCTGACAGGTTCGGCTGAGCAGTTCTTC.